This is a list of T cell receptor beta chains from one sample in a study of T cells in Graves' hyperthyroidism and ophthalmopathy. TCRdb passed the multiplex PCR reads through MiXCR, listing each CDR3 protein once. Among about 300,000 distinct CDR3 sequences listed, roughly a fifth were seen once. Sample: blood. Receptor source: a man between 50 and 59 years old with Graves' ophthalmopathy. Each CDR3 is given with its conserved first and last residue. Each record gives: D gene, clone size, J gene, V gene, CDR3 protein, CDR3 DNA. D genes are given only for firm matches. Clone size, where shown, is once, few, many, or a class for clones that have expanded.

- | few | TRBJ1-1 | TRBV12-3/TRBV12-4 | CASSSEAGNTEAFF | TGTGCCAGCAGTTCCGAGGCAGGGAACACTGAAGCTTTCTTT
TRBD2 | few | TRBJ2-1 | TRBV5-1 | CASSLGLAGGNNEQFF | TGCGCCAGCAGCTTGGGACTAGCGGGAGGTAACAATGAGCAGTTCTTC
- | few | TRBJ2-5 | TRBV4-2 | CASSQGKGETQYF | TGTGCCAGCAGCCAAGGGAAAGGAGAGACCCAGTACTTC
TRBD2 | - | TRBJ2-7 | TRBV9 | CASSVGGSLDEQYF | TGTGCCAGCAGCGTAGGCGGGAGTCTCGACGAGCAGTACTTC
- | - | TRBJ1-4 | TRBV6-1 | CASSEARREKLFF | TGTGCCAGCAGTGAAGCAAGGAGGGAAAAACTGTTTTTT
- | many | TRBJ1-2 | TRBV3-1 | CASSQGRQANYGYTF | TGTGCCAGCAGCCAAGGTCGACAGGCTAACTATGGCTACACCTTC
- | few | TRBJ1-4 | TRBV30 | CAWSPGTRNEKLFF | TGTGCCTGGAGCCCCGGGACAAGGAATGAAAAACTGTTTTTT
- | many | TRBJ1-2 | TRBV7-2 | CASNLVSGGGTVYGYTF | TGTGCCAGCAACCTAGTATCAGGAGGGGGTACTGTCTATGGCTACACCTTC
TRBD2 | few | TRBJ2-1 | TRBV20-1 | CSVRSGRDYNEQFF | TGCAGTGTAAGAAGCGGGAGGGATTACAATGAGCAGTTCTTC
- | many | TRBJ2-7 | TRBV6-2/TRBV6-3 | CASSYSESYEQYF | TGTGCCAGCAGTTACTCGGAAAGCTACGAGCAGTACTTC
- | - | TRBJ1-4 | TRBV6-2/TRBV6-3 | CASSYSVLSNEKLFF | TGTGCCAGCAGTTACTCGGTGCTTTCCAATGAAAAACTGTTTTTT
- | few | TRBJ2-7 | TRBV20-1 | CSARAGSSYEQYF | TGCAGTGCTAGAGCTGGAAGCTCCTACGAGCAGTACTTC
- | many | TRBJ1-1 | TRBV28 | CASSPLDTEAFF | TGTGCCAGCAGTCCCCTGGACACTGAAGCTTTCTTT
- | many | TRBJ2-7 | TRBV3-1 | CASSQGDTAYEQYF | TGTGCCAGCAGCCAAGGGGACACGGCCTACGAGCAGTACTTC
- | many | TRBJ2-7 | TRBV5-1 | CASNRGSGAGYEQYF | TGCGCCAGCAACCGAGGCTCAGGGGCGGGCTACGAGCAGTACTTC
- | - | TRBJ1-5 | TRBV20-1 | CSFHEPNSNQPQHF | TGCTCATTCCATGAGCCGAATAGCAATCAGCCCCAGCATTTT
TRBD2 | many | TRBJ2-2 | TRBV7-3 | CASSIGTSGRGGELFF | TGTGCCAGCAGCATCGGGACTAGCGGGAGAGGGGGGGAGCTGTTTTTT
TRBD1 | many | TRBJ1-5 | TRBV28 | CASSSDRVGQPQHF | TGTGCCAGCAGTTCTGACAGGGTGGGCCAGCCCCAGCATTTT
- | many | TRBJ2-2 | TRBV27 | CASSFGRTNTGELFF | TGTGCCAGCAGTTTTGGGCGGACGAACACCGGGGAGCTGTTTTTT
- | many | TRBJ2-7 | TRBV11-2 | CASSLEYRVYEQYF | TGTGCCAGCAGCTTAGAGTACAGGGTCTACGAGCAGTACTTC
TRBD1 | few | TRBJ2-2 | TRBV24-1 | CATSDAQTGAGELFF | TGTGCCACCAGTGATGCCCAGACAGGGGCCGGGGAGCTGTTTTTT
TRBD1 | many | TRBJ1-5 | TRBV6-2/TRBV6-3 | CASSYSAGGFQPQHF | TGTGCCAGCAGTTACTCGGCAGGGGGCTTCCAGCCCCAGCATTTT
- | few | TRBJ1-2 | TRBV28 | CASSLRLELYGYTF | TGTGCCAGCAGTTTACGATTAGAACTATATGGCTACACCTTC
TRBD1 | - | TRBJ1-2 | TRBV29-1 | CSVENRGQYGYTF | TGCAGCGTTGAAAACAGGGGGCAATATGGCTACACCTTC
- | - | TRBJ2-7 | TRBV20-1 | CSASTDPDFNEQYF | TGCAGTGCCTCTACTGACCCGGATTTTAACGAGCAGTACTTC
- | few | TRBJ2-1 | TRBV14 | CASSQLRGNEQFF | TGTGCCAGCAGCCAACTACGGGGCAATGAGCAGTTCTTC
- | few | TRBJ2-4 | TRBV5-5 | CASSLYSPLKTDQYF | TGTGCCAGCAGCTTGTACAGTCCCTTAAAAACGGATCAGTACTTC
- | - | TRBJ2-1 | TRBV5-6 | CASSFRPESSYNEQFF | TGTGCCAGCAGCTTTCGGCCCGAGAGCTCCTACAATGAGCAGTTCTTC
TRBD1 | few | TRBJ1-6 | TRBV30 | CAWTGGRSYNSPLHF | TGTGCCTGGACAGGGGGCCGCTCCTATAATTCACCCCTCCACTTT
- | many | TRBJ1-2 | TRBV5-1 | CASSSQLGDYGYTF | TGCGCCAGCAGCTCCCAATTAGGAGACTATGGCTACACCTTC
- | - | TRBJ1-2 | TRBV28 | CASSLISAGVGYTF | TGTGCCAGCAGTTTAATCTCGGCAGGGGTCGGCTACACCTTC
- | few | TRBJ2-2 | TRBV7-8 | CASRPRQSTGELFF | TGTGCCAGCAGACCACGGCAAAGCACCGGGGAGCTGTTTTTT
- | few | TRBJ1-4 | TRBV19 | CASFSLDSNEKLFF | TGTGCCAGTTTTTCGTTGGACAGTAATGAAAAACTGTTTTTT
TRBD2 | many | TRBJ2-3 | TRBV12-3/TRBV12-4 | CASNSLGAGGTDTQYF | TGTGCCAGCAATTCCTTAGGAGCGGGAGGGACAGATACGCAGTATTTT
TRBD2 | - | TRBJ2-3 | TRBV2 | CASSRTSRDTQYF | TGTGCCAGCAGCCGGACTAGCAGAGATACGCAGTATTTT
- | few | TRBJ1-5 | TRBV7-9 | CASSLGGFGSQPQHF | TGTGCCAGCAGCTTAGGGGGATTCGGGAGTCAGCCCCAGCATTTT
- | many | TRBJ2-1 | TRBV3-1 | CASSQVVVVGYNEQFF | TGTGCCAGCAGCCAAGTCGTCGTGGTAGGGTACAATGAGCAGTTCTTC
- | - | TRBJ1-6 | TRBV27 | CASSAVRGAYGSPLHF | TGTGCCAGCAGTGCCGTTAGAGGTGCATATGGTTCACCCCTCCACTTT
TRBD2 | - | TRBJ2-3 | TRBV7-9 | CASSLKAGGPYTQYF | TGTGCCAGCAGCTTGAAAGCGGGAGGCCCATATACGCAGTATTTT
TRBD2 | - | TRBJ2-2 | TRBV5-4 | CASSRGVSTGELFF | TGTGCCAGCAGCCGGGGGGTCAGCACCGGGGAGCTGTTTTTT